This note documents a single TCR beta chain sequence. The germline gives CDR1 SGHRS, CDR2 YFSETQ. The V end lost 6 bases, the J end lost 1 base, and 14 bases lay between the germline ends. This CDR3 is 15 amino acids long. Sequencing used immunoSEQ multiplex PCR; TCRdb keeps in-frame clones, though not all of them. The top ten hold about 7.8% of the sample, which has about 32,000 clones, approximately 94% seen once. This sample is part of a study of T cells in tuberculosis. The sample consisted of PBMCs. V is TRBV5-1 and J is TRBJ2-1; D is perhaps TRBD1 (6 bases). The TCR comes from a donor aged 10 to 29 with latent tuberculosis or without tuberculosis infection. CDR3 sequence (DNA): TGCGCCAGCAACAGGGACCTCCAGTCCTACAATGAGCAGTTCTTC. Protein sequence: CASNRDLQSYNEQFF.